A single sample is the source of the 9 T cell receptor beta chains below, sequenced in a study of cytomegalovirus exposure and HLA in healthy donors. PCR primers comprised 60 Vbeta and 13 Jbeta primers. Here immunoSEQ multiplex PCR was the method, and the copy in TCRdb shows in-frame clones only, minus some. The sample consists of over 150,000 clones, 73% of them appearing once. Sequenced input: PBMCs. The receptors were sampled from a woman younger than 35 in good health and CMV-seropositive.

V is TRBV5-5 and J is TRBJ1-4; D uncertain. CDR3 length equals 14 residues. Germline CDR1 SGHKS, CDR2 YYEKEE (reference sequence). V was trimmed by 1 base and J by 6 bases, leaving 10 bases between them. The CDR3 reads CASSLWQRDEKLFF. The DNA for the CDR3 is TGTGCCAGCAGCTTGTGGCAGCGAGATGAAAAACTGTTTTTT.

This rearrangement joins TRBV30 to TRBJ1-5, with D perhaps matching TRBD1 (5 bases). The CDR3 totals 15 residues. Trimming shortened V by 1 base and J by 1 base, and 11 bases separated the two germline ends. Germline V gene lookup returns CDR1 GTSNPN and CDR2 SVGIG (reference sequence). The CDR3 protein is CAWSGDSSSNQPQHF. CDR3 DNA sequence: TGTGCCTGGAGTGGTGACAGTAGCAGCAATCAGCCCCAGCATTTT.

The gene calls are TRBV13 and TRBJ1-2; 7 nucleotides align to TRBD1. Germline CDR1 and CDR2: PRHDT and FYEKMQ (reference sequence). V trimming: 0 bases; J trimming: 8 bases; junction bases outside the gene matches: 9. CDR3 length: 15 residues. This chain's CDR3 is CASSLGPTEGAGYTF. Written as DNA, the CDR3 is TGTGCCAGCAGCTTAGGCCCTACGGAGGGGGCCGGCTACACCTTC.

The V and J genes are TRBV6-4 and TRBJ2-6; D may be TRBD1 (5 bases). The CDR3 has 18 residues. The germline gives CDR1 MRHNA, CDR2 SNTAGT. Deletions cut 7 bases from V and 0 bases from J, with 19 bases between. For the CDR3, the DNA is TGTGCCAGCATTAAGACAGCCGTAGAGCTCTCTGGGGCCAACGTCCTGACTTTC. Translating it yields CASIKTAVELSGANVLTF.

The chain is built from TRBV6-5 and TRBJ2-7; 9 nucleotides match TRBD1. The CDR3 contains 14 residues. The germline CDR1 and CDR2 sequences are MNHEY and SVGAGI. The junction had 4 bases not matched to a gene; V was cut back by 6 bases and J by 1 base. This chain's CDR3 is CASSPGQGSYEQYF. CDR3 DNA sequence: TGTGCCAGCAGCCCGGGACAGGGTTCCTACGAGCAGTACTTC.

J is TRBJ1-2 and V is TRBV11-2; 11 nucleotides align to TRBD1. The J segment lost 3 bases and the V segment lost 4 bases, leaving 4 bases of the junction unmatched. This CDR3 contains 15 residues. CDR1 and CDR2 from the germline V gene are SGHAT and FQNNGV. CDR3 sequence (DNA): TGTGCCAGCAGCTCCCCGGGACAGGGGGACTATGGCTACACCTTC. As protein: CASSSPGQGDYGYTF.

Worth noting for this clone: An end of the junction differs from the germline gene, which may be a read error. The CDR3 region has the DNA TGTTCCAGCAGCTTAGTGATAGATGAGCAGTTCTTC. As protein: CSSSLVIDEQFF. The chain couples TRBV7-9 to TRBJ2-1, with unresolved D. The CDR3 contains 12 residues. Germline CDR1 and CDR2: SEHNR and FQNEAQ (reference sequence).

The chain uses TRBV28 and TRBJ2-1, with 13 bases fitting TRBD2. Germline V gene lookup returns CDR1 MDHEN and CDR2 SYDVKM. V gave up 4 bases and J gave up 8 bases; unmatched junction bases: 8. The CDR3 runs 16 residues. The CDR3 coding sequence is TGTGCCAGCAGTTCCGCTACTAGCGGGGGGGCGTATGAGCAGTTCTTC. It is translated as CASSSATSGGAYEQFF.

This rearrangement joins TRBV19 to TRBJ1-5; TRBD1 might be the D (6 bases). Germline V gene sequence: CDR1 LNHDA, CDR2 SQIVND (reference sequence). The CDR3 covers 13 residues. V was cut by 1 base and J by 11 bases, with 12 bases left in between. The CDR3 region has the DNA TGTGCCAGTAGTATAGGACAGGATGGGTCCCAGCATTTT. It codes for CASSIGQDGSQHF.